These 5 T cell receptor beta chains were all obtained from the same sample, sequenced in a study of T cells in Graves' hyperthyroidism and ophthalmopathy. Amplification targeted TCR beta CDR3 regions from RNA transcripts. HTBI primers drove first-round RT-PCR of the TCR CDR3. TCRdb analysed the multiplex PCR reads with MiXCR anew, one entry per CDR3 protein. Among a few hundred thousand distinct CDR3 sequences listed, 15% to 19% were seen once. Specimen: blood. The source is a woman aged 25 to 39 with Graves' hyperthyroidism.

The chain uses TRBV6-2 or TRBV6-3 and TRBJ1-2; no clear D gene. CDR3 length: 13 residues. CDR1 is MNHEY and CDR2 is SVGEGT in the germline V gene. The V end was cut by 5 bases, the J end by 3 bases, with 10 bases between. The CDR3 region is CASSREEDYGYTF. The CDR3 DNA follows: TGTGCCAGCAGTCGAGAAGAGGACTATGGCTACACCTTC.

This clonotype was observed a few times. A much larger clone differs from this one at a single base, so this may be a read error. The rearrangement joins TRBV7-9 to TRBJ2-5; D could derive from TRBD1 or TRBD2 (5 bases each). The V gene's germline CDR1 is SEHNR and CDR2 FQNEAQ (reference sequence). The CDR3 consists of 15 residues. V lost 7 bases and J 5 bases, leaving 20 bases between the germline ends. The CDR3 bases are TGTGCCAGCAACCAAGGGACCGTAACGTGGGAGACCCAGTACTTC. Protein sequence: CASNQGTVTWETQYF.

This clonotype was detected a few times. The chain couples TRBV19 to TRBJ2-1, with 10 bases identical to TRBD2. The V gene's germline CDR1 is LNHDA and CDR2 SQIVND (reference sequence). V trimming: 7 bases; J trimming: 9 bases; junction bases outside the gene matches: 15. The CDR3 contains 16 residues. The CDR3 sequence: CASTPTGTSGNGEQFF. The CDR3, as DNA: TGTGCCAGTACCCCAACAGGTACTAGCGGGAATGGTGAGCAGTTCTTC.

This clonotype has ten or more counts. This chain joins TRBV27 and TRBJ1-5, with D uncertain. The germline V gene encodes CDR1 MNHEY and CDR2 SMNVEV (reference sequence). Trimming took off 0 bases at V and 7 bases at J, with 10 bases between the two ends. This CDR3 has 14 amino acids. CDR3: CASSLSLIGQPQHF. The DNA for the CDR3 is TGTGCCAGCAGTTTATCATTGATAGGCCAGCCCCAGCATTTT.

This chain connects TRBV11-2 to TRBJ1-2; D may be TRBD1 (6 bases). V gave up 5 bases and J gave up 8 bases, with 18 bases separating them. The V gene's germline CDR1 is SGHAT and CDR2 FQNNGV. The CDR3 covers 14 residues. The CDR3 sequence is CASSPDRPHRGYTF. The CDR3, as DNA: TGTGCCAGCAGCCCTGACAGGCCCCATAGAGGCTACACCTTC.